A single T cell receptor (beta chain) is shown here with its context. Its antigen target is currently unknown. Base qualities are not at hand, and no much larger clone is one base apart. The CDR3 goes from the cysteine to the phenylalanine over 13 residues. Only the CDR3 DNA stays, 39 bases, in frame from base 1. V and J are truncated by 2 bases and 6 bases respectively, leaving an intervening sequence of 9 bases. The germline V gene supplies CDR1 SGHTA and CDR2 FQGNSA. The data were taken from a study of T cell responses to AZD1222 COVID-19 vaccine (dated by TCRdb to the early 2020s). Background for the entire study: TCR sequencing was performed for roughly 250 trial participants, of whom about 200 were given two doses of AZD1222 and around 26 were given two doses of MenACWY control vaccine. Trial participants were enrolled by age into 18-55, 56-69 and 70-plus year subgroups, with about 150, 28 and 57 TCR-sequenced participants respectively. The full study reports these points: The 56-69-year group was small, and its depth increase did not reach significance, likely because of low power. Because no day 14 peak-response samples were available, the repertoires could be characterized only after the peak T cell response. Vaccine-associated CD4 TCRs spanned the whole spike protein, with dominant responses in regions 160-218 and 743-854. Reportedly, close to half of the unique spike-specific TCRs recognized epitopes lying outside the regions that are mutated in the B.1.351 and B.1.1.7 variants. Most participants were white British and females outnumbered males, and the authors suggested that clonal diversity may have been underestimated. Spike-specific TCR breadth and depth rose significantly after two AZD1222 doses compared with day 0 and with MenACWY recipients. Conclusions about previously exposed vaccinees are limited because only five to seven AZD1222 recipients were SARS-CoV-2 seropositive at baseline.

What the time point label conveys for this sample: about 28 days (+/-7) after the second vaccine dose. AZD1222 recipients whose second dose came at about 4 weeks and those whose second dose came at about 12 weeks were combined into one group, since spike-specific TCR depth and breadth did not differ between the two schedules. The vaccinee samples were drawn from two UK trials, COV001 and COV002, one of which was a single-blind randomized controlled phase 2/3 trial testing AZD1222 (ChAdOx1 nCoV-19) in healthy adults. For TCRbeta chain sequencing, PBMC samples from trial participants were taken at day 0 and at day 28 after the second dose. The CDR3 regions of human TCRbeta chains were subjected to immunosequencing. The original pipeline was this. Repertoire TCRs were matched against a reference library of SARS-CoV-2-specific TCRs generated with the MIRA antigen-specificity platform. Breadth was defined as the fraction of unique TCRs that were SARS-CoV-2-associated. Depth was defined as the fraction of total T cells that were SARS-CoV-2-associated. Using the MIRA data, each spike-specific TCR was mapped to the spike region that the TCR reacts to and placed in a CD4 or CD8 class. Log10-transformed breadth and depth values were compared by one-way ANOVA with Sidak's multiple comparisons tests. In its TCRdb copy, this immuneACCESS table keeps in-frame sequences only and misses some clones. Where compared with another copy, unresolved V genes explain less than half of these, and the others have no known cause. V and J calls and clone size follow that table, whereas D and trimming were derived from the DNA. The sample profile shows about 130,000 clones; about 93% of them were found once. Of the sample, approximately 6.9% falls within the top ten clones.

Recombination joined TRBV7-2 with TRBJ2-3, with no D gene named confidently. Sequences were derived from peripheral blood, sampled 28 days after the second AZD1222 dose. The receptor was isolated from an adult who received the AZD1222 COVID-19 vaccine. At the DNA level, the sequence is TGTGCCAGCAGCTTACTGACACATGATACGCAGTATTTT. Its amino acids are CASSLLTHDTQYF. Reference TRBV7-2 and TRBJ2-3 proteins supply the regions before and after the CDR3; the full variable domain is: GAGVSQSPSNKVTEKGKDVELRCDPISGHTALYWYRQSLGQGLEFLIYFQGNSAPDKSGLPSDRFSAERTGGSVSTLTIQRTQQEDSAVYLCASSLLTHDTQYFGPGTRLTVL.